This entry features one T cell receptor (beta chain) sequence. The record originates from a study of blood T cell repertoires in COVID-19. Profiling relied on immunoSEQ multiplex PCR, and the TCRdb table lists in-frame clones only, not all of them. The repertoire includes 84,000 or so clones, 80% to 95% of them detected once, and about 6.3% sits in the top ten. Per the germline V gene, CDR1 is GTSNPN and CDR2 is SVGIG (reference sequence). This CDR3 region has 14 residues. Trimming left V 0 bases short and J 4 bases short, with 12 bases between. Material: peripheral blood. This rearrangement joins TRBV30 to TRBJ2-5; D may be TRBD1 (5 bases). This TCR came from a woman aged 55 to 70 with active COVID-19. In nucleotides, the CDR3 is TGTGCCTGGAGTGTTTTTAGGGGCTCAGAGACCCAGTACTTC. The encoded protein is CAWSVFRGSETQYF.